These 26 T cell receptor beta chains came from one sample sequenced in a study of CD8+CD57+ T cells in acquired aplastic anemia. Genomic DNA was employed as the template in profiling TCR beta VDJ and CDR3. Each CDR3 protein gets one entry after TCRdb re-called the reads with MiXCR. The sample consists of about 190,000 distinct CDR3 sequences, 64% of them appearing once. Sequencing was done on a sample of sorted CD4+, CD8+, or CD8+CD57+ T cells (not recorded which) from PBMCs. Receptors originate from a human donor with severe aplastic anemia or a healthy control (not recorded which).

This clonotype was found a few times. The chain links TRBV7-2 to TRBJ2-7; either TRBD1 or TRBD2 may fit D (5 bases each). V lost 3 bases, J lost 1 base, and 10 bases lay in between. The CDR3 is 14 amino acids. The germline gives CDR1 SGHTA, CDR2 FQGNSA. CDR3 loop: CASSFFGGSYEQYF. CDR3 in DNA: TGTGCCAGCAGCTTCTTTGGGGGTTCCTACGAGCAGTACTTC. Based on the CDR3 plus reference TRBV7-2 and TRBJ2-7, the full variable domain is GAGVSQSPSNKVTEKGKDVELRCDPISGHTALYWYRQSLGQGLEFLIYFQGNSAPDKSGLPSDRFSAERTGGSVSTLTIQRTQQEDSAVYLCASSFFGGSYEQYFGPGTRLTVT.

The J gene is TRBJ2-5, the V gene TRBV10-2; 7 bases match TRBD1. The ends lost 3 bases at V and 2 bases at J; junction bases unmatched: 6. The CDR3 totals 15 residues. CDR1 is WSHSY and CDR2 is SAAADI in the germline V gene. The CDR3 sequence: CASSDSRGSQETQYF. The CDR3 DNA is TGCGCCAGCAGTGATTCCAGGGGGTCACAAGAGACCCAGTACTTC.

The J gene is TRBJ2-7, the V gene TRBV24-1, with D hard to call. In germline, CDR1 is KGHDR, CDR2 SFDVKD. The CDR3 has 14 residues. Trimming shortened V by 4 bases and J by 0 bases, and 9 bases separated the two germline ends. The CDR3 spells CATSDDSRSYEQYF. The CDR3 region has the DNA TGTGCCACCAGTGACGACTCTCGCTCCTACGAGCAGTACTTC.

Written as DNA, the CDR3 is TGTGCTAGTGGTCCGGGACAGGGTTATTCTGAGGAGACCCAGTACTTC. This sequence encodes CASGPGQGYSEETQYF. The chain recombines TRBV12-5 with TRBJ2-5, with 9 bases fitting TRBD1. V lost 5 bases to trimming and J lost 5 bases; unmatched junction nucleotides: 12. The CDR3 sequence is 16 residues long. The V gene's germline CDR1 is LGHNT and CDR2 FRNRAP.

The rearrangement uses TRBV19 and TRBJ1-5, with TRBD1 identical over 9 bases. Germline CDR1 reads LNHDA; CDR2 reads SQIVND (reference sequence). The CDR3 length is 16 residues. V shed 6 bases, J shed 6 bases, and the junction held 12 bases outside the gene matches. CDR3 sequence reads: CASSGTGTRVSQPQHF. CDR3 DNA: TGTGCCAGTAGCGGGACAGGGACGAGGGTCAGTCAGCCCCAGCATTTT.

This chain connects TRBV20-1 to TRBJ1-2, with D uncertain. The germline CDR1 and CDR2 sequences are DFQATT and SNEGSKA (reference sequence). CDR3 length: 11 amino acids. Trimming took 0 bases from V and 8 from J, leaving 7 bases between them. CDR3 in DNA: TGCAGTGCTAGAGATAAGGAAGGCTACACCTTC. It codes for CSARDKEGYTF.

This clonotype has a count of ten or more. This chain connects TRBV12-3 or TRBV12-4 to TRBJ2-7; unclear D gene. This CDR3 spans 14 amino acids. V was cut by 3 bases and J by 2 bases, with 11 bases left in between. The DNA for the CDR3 is TGTGCCAGCAGTTTTGGTCATTCCCCCTACGAGCAGTACTTC. Encoded protein: CASSFGHSPYEQYF.

The chain combines TRBV24-1 with TRBJ2-1; no definite D call. Trimming pared 1 base from V and 3 bases from J, leaving 0 bases between. Germline V gene data show CDR1 as KGHDR and CDR2 as SFDVKD. The CDR3 totals 12 residues. The CDR3 DNA reads TGTGCCACCAGTGATTTCTACAATGAGCAGTTCTTC. Its protein product is CATSDFYNEQFF.

The genes are TRBV20-1 and TRBJ2-5; D is unresolved. Germline CDR1 is DFQATT and CDR2 is SNEGSKA (reference sequence). The CDR3 runs to 15 residues. Trimming stripped 0 bases from V and 5 bases from J, with 16 bases between. DNA for the CDR3: TGCAGTGCTAGAGATCCAAGGGATACAGTGGAGACCCAGTACTTC. It translates to CSARDPRDTVETQYF.

The chain combines TRBV19 with TRBJ1-2; D possibly corresponds to TRBD1 (5 bases). V was cut by 5 bases and J by 8 bases, with 15 bases left in between. This CDR3 contains 13 residues. Germline-derived CDR1 and CDR2 are LNHDA and SQIVND (reference sequence). The CDR3, as DNA: TGTGCCAGTAGTGCCCGGGGCAGACGGGGCTACACCTTC. Translating gives CASSARGRRGYTF.

The rearrangement joins TRBV6-1 to TRBJ1-2; D may be TRBD1 (6 bases). This CDR3 comprises 13 residues. The germline gives CDR1 MNHNS, CDR2 SASEGT. Trimming left V 6 bases short and J 6 bases short, with 14 bases between. For the CDR3, the DNA is TGTGCCAGCAGGGGGGCGGCGGGCGATGGCTACACCTTC. It codes for CASRGAAGDGYTF.

This clonotype was found once. This rearrangement joins TRBV15 to TRBJ2-7; D possibly corresponds to TRBD2 (5 bases). Germline V lookup: CDR1 LNHNV, CDR2 YYDKDF (reference sequence). This CDR3 has 14 amino acids. The V end lost 0 bases, the J end lost 3 bases, and 9 bases lay between the germline ends. CDR3 in amino acids: CATSRELGDYEQYF. The CDR3, as DNA: TGTGCCACCAGCAGAGAACTCGGGGACTACGAGCAGTACTTC.

The chain combines TRBV6-1 with TRBJ1-5, with a weak D call TRBD1 (5 bases). The CDR3 extends over 14 amino acids. Germline V lookup: CDR1 MNHNS, CDR2 SASEGT. Trimming left V 5 bases short and J 6 bases short, with 14 bases between. The DNA of the CDR3 is TGTGCCAGCAGTTACTTTCAGGGTGGTCAGCCCCAGCATTTT. Protein: CASSYFQGGQPQHF.

This clonotype turned up a few times. The rearrangement joins TRBV12-3 or TRBV12-4 to TRBJ1-1; D gene ambiguous. This CDR3 is built from 13 residues. V shed 3 bases and J shed 1 base, with 6 bases lying between them. For the CDR3, the DNA is TGTGCCAGCAGTTTGAGGGAGAACACTGAAGCTTTCTTT. Translation gives CASSLRENTEAFF.

This chain joins TRBV5-1 and TRBJ1-1, with D unresolved. The CDR3 covers 13 residues. Trimming pared 1 base from V and 1 base from J, leaving 5 bases between. CDR1 is SGHRS, CDR2 YFSETQ, per germline. The CDR3 sequence is CASSLSQNTEAFF. In DNA form, the CDR3 reads TGCGCCAGCAGCTTGTCACAGAACACTGAAGCTTTCTTT.

At least ten counts were recorded for this clonotype. J is TRBJ1-6 and V is TRBV5-5; tentative D call: TRBD1 (5 bases). The CDR3 consists of 18 residues. Germline CDR1 SGHKS, CDR2 YYEKEE (reference sequence). Trimming stripped 5 bases from V and 0 bases from J, with 18 bases between. CDR3 amino acids: CASRWGGGKSSYNSPLHF. The DNA for the CDR3 is TGTGCCAGCAGATGGGGTGGGGGGAAGAGCTCCTATAATTCACCCCTCCACTTT. Full variable domain (missing parts from reference TRBV5-5 and TRBJ1-6): DAGVTQSPTHLIKTRGQQVTLRCSPISGHKSVSWYQQVLGQGPQFIFQYYEKEERGRGNFPDRFSARQFPNYSSELNVNALLLGDSALYLCASRWGGGKSSYNSPLHFGNGTRLTVT.

The chain recombines TRBV7-9 with TRBJ2-7, with 7 bases fitting TRBD1. CDR1 and CDR2 from the germline V gene are SEHNR and FQNEAQ (reference sequence). This CDR3 spans 14 amino acids. After removal of 5 bases from V and 7 bases from J, the junction contained 11 bases not matched to a gene. This CDR3 is CASSADRFFGEQYF. As DNA, the CDR3 is TGTGCCAGCAGCGCGGACAGGTTTTTTGGGGAGCAGTACTTC.

This clonotype came up many times. The chain has TRBV7-2 and TRBJ1-6, with 7 bases lining up with TRBD1. The germline V gene encodes CDR1 SGHTA and CDR2 FQGNSA. J lost 11 bases, V lost 6 bases, and 10 bases had no gene match. The CDR3 extends over 14 amino acids. CDR3 sequence reads: CASSPLTGFAPLHF. DNA of the CDR3: TGTGCCAGCAGTCCCTTGACAGGGTTCGCACCCCTCCACTTT.

This clonotype has a single count. V usage is TRBV20-1 and J usage is TRBJ2-1, with a possible D match to TRBD1 (5 bases). Per the germline V gene, CDR1 is DFQATT and CDR2 is SNEGSKA (reference sequence). The CDR3 length is 15 residues. V was pared by 4 bases and J by 2 bases, with 15 bases between. CDR3 sequence (DNA): TGCAGTGCTACCCCCCTAGGGGTAACCTACAATGAGCAGTTCTTC. It yields the protein CSATPLGVTYNEQFF.

This clonotype was counted at least ten times. This chain links TRBV3-1 with TRBJ2-7, with a possible D match to TRBD1 (5 bases). Germline-derived CDR1 and CDR2 are LGHDT and YNNKEL (reference sequence). There are 12 residues in the CDR3. The V gene lost 9 bases and the J gene lost 5 bases, with 14 bases spanning the gap. The CDR3 DNA is TGTGCCAGTAGGGGTCTTTTGGACGAGCAGTACTTC. It translates to CASRGLLDEQYF.

The chain joins TRBV15 to TRBJ1-4; weak D call: TRBD1 (5 bases). Germline assignment: CDR1 LNHNV and CDR2 YYDKDF (reference sequence). CDR3 length equals 14 residues. The V gene lost 1 base and the J gene lost 10 bases, with 13 bases spanning the gap. This CDR3 is CATSRVLGQRKLFF. CDR3 DNA sequence: TGTGCCACCAGCAGAGTACTGGGGCAGAGAAAACTGTTTTTT.

This clonotype has only a few counts. The chain uses TRBV7-9 and TRBJ2-5; D possibly corresponds to TRBD1 (6 bases). This CDR3 has 16 amino acids. In germline, CDR1 is SEHNR, CDR2 FQNEAQ (reference sequence). Trimming removed 5 bases at V and 1 base at J, with 17 bases between. CDR3 in DNA: TGTGCCAGCAGCCTCCGGGACATTGGAACCCAAGAGACCCAGTACTTC. Protein: CASSLRDIGTQETQYF. The whole variable domain, remainder taken from reference TRBV7-9 and TRBJ2-5, is DTGVSQNPRHKITKRGQNVTFRCDPISEHNRLYWYRQTLGQGPEFLTYFQNEAQLEKSRLLSDRFSAERPKGSFSTLEIQRTEQGDSAMYLCASSLRDIGTQETQYFGPGTRLLVL.

A word on this clonotype: Relative to the germline gene, one junction end is altered; a read error may explain this. The rearrangement joins TRBV7-2 to TRBJ2-2; D may be TRBD1 (6 bases). In germline, CDR1 is SGHTA, CDR2 FQGNSA. The CDR3 covers 15 residues. This chain's CDR3 is CASSLVGAGSGELFF. CDR3 DNA sequence: TGTGCCAGCAGTTTAGTGGGGGCGGGCTCCGGGGAGCTGTTTTTT.

Notes on this clonotype: Likely a read error: the CDR3 ends without its conserved phenylalanine or tryptophan. The chain couples TRBV7-9 to TRBJ1-2; 8 bases agree with TRBD1. With 5 bases clipped from V and 4 bases from J, the junction kept 12 bases outside the gene matches. Germline V lookup: CDR1 SEHNR, CDR2 FQNEAQ (reference sequence). The CDR3 has 16 amino acids. Here the CDR3 DNA reads TGTGCCAGCAGCCCCCATCAGGGGGCCGGGGTCTATGGCTACACCCTC. Amino acids: CASSPHQGAGVYGYTL.

This sequence joins TRBV5-6 and TRBJ1-6, with TRBD1 identical over 8 bases. Looked up from germline, CDR1 is SGHDT and CDR2 is YYEEEE. The CDR3 loop spans 15 amino acids. V lost 0 bases, J lost 7 bases, and 3 bases stayed unmatched. CDR3 region: CASSLAAGGNSPLHF. The CDR3, as DNA: TGTGCCAGCAGCTTGGCGGCAGGGGGCAATTCACCCCTCCACTTT.

This clonotype was found a few times. The V and J genes are TRBV27 and TRBJ1-1; TRBD1 aligns across 9 bases. V lost 2 bases, J lost 12 bases, and 7 bases stayed unmatched. Germline V lookup: CDR1 MNHEY, CDR2 SMNVEV (reference sequence). The CDR3 has 13 residues. This chain's CDR3 is CASSLIAGTGPFF. The CDR3 region has the DNA TGTGCCAGCAGTTTAATAGCGGGGACAGGGCCTTTCTTT.